This T cell receptor beta chain derives from a study of identical twins. Points from the study as a whole: Conclusions came from cross-sectional statistical analysis, not from following the same donors. Invariant T cells like MAIT and iNKT could partly confound the zero-insertion analyses.

TCRdb re-derived calls from the 5' RACE reads in MiXCR, one entry per CDR3 protein. The sample carries 400,000 to 550,000 distinct CDR3 sequences, less than 25% recorded once. This clonotype has more than one count but fewer than ten. Its antigen is not identified. The sample was also linked to a second study, of T cells expressing NK-cell markers. This second report adds: As a fraction of CD8+ T cells, dominant NKG2C+ clonotypes reached about 1.0-8% in six or seven donors.

The sequenced sample was CD4+ T cells sorted from blood. The receptor's source is a woman aged 18-29 years in good health.

DNA of the CDR3: TGTGCCATCAGTCAGACACCGGGACAGGGGGCAGGTGGGGCCAACGTCCTGACTTTC. Its translation is CAISQTPGQGAGGANVLTF. The chain carries TRBV10-3 and TRBJ2-6, with 12 bases identical to TRBD1. CDR1 and CDR2 from the germline V gene are ENHRY and SYGVKD. V lost 5 bases and J lost 3; bases outside the gene matches: 11. The CDR3 sequence is 19 residues long.